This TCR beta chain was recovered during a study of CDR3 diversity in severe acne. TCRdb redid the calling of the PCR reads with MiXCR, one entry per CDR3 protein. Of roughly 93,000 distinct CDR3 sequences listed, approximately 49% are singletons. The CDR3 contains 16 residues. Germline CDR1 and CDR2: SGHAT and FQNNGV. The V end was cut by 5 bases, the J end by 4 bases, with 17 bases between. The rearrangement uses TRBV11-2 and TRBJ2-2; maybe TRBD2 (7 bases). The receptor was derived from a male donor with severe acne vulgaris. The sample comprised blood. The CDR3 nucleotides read TGTGCCAGCAGCCCAACAGCGGGACACAGCACCGGGGAGCTGTTTTTT. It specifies CASSPTAGHSTGELFF.